This entry is about one T cell receptor (beta chain). V gave up 0 bases and J gave up 3 bases, with 8 bases separating them. The germline CDR1 and CDR2 sequences are MNHEY and SVGEGT. The CDR3 has 14 amino acids. The data derive from a study of blood T cell repertoires in COVID-19. Study summary: Sample material is recorded as cDNA or gDNA derived from T cells, B-cell-depleted T cells, or PBMCs.

The table came from immunoSEQ multiplex PCR; TCRdb's copy has only in-frame clones and leaves some out. Of 65,000 to 90,000 clones in the sample, 80% to 85% were seen once. This clonotype originated in an elderly man with active or convalescent COVID-19. Sequencing input: peripheral blood. The chain joins TRBV6-2 or TRBV6-3 to TRBJ2-5; no definite D call. The CDR3 protein is CASSYSSTKETQYF. CDR3 nucleotide sequence: TGTGCCAGCAGTTACTCGAGTACCAAAGAGACCCAGTACTTC.